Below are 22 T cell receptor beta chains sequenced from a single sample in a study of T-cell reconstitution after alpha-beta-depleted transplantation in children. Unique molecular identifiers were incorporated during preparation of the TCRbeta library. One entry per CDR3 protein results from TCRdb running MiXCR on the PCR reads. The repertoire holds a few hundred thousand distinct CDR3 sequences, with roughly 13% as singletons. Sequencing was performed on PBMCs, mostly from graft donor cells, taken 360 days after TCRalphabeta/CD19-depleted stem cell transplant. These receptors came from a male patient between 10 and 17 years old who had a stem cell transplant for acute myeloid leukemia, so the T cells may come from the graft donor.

CDR3 sequence: CASRLGPTVADTQYF. The CDR3 nucleotides are TGTGCCAGCAGACTGGGACCCACCGTAGCAGATACGCAGTATTTT. The genes are TRBV6-2 or TRBV6-3 and TRBJ2-3, with D tentatively TRBD1 or TRBD2 (5 bases each). Germline assignment: CDR1 MNHEY and CDR2 SVGEGT. V gave up 6 bases and J gave up 4 bases, with 17 bases separating them. The CDR3 runs 15 residues.

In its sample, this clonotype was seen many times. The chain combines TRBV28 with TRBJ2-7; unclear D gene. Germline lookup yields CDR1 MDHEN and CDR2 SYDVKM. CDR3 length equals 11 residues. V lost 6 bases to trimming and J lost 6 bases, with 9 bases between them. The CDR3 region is CASSPRAEQYF. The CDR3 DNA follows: TGTGCCAGCAGCCCTAGGGCCGAGCAGTACTTC.

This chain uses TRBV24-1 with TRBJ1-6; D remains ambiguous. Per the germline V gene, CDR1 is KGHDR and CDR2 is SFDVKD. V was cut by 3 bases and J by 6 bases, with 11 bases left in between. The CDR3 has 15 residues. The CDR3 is CATSDPRVPNSPLHF. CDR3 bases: TGTGCCACCAGTGATCCCCGGGTTCCTAATTCACCCCTCCACTTT.

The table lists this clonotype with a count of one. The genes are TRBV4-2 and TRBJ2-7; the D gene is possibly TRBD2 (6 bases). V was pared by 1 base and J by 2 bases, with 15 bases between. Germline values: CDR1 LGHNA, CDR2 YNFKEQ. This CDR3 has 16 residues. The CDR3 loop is CASSQVHGTGAYEQYF. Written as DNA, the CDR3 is TGTGCCAGCAGCCAAGTTCATGGGACGGGGGCCTACGAGCAGTACTTC.

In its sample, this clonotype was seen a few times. The CDR3 spells CSARKDRGNSVWNEQFF. In DNA, the CDR3 is TGCAGTGCTAGGAAGGACAGGGGAAATTCGGTTTGGAATGAGCAGTTCTTC. The chain uses TRBV20-1 and TRBJ2-1; 9 bases are a match to TRBD1. V shed 3 bases, J shed 7 bases, and the junction held 16 bases outside the gene matches. CDR3 length: 17 residues. Germline V gene data show CDR1 as DFQATT and CDR2 as SNEGSKA (reference sequence).

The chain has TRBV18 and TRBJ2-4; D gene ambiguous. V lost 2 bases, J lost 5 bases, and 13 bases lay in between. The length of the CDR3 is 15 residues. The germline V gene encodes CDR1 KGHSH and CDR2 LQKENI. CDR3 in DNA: TGTGCCAGCTCACCAGCTTTGGCGATCCAAAACATTCAGTACTTC. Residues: CASSPALAIQNIQYF.

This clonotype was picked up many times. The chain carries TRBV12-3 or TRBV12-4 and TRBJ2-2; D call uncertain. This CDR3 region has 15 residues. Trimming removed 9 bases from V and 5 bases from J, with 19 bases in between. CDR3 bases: TGTGCCAGTCCTTCCTGGGCCGGGCGGACCGGGGAGCTGTTTTTT. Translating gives CASPSWAGRTGELFF.

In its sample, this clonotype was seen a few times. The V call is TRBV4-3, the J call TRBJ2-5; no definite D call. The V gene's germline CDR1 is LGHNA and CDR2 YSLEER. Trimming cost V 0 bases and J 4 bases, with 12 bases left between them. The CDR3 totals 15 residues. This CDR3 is CASSQDLATLETQYF. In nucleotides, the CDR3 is TGCGCCAGCAGCCAAGATCTTGCTACTTTAGAGACCCAGTACTTC.

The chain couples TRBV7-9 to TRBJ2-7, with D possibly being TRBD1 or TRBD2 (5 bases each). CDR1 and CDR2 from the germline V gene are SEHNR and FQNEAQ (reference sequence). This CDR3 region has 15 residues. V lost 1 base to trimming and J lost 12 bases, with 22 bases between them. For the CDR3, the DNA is TGTGCCAGCAGCTTAGTGAGGGGCCACATTGCGAGTCGGTACTTC. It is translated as CASSLVRGHIASRYF.

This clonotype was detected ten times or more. DNA of the CDR3: TGTGCCAGCAGCGTAGGAAGTGGACTAGCGGGAGGGCCTTACACCGGGGAGCTGTTTTTT. Translation gives CASSVGSGLAGGPYTGELFF. This chain uses TRBV9 with TRBJ2-2; 15 bases fit TRBD2. The CDR3 length is 20 residues. The germline V gene has CDR1 SGDLS and CDR2 YYNGEE. V was clipped by 0 bases and J by 3 bases; unmatched bases: 9.

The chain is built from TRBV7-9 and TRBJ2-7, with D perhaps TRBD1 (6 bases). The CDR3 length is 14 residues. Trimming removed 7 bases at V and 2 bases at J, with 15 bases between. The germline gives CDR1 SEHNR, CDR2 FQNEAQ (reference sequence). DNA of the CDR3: TGTGCCAGCACCAGAACAGGGCTCCCCTACGAGCAGTACTTC. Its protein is CASTRTGLPYEQYF.

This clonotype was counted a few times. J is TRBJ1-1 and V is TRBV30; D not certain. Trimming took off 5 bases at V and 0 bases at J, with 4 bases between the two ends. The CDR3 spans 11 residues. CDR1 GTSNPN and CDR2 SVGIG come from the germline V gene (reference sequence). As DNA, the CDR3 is TGTGCCTGGGACGTGAACACTGAAGCTTTCTTT. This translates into CAWDVNTEAFF.

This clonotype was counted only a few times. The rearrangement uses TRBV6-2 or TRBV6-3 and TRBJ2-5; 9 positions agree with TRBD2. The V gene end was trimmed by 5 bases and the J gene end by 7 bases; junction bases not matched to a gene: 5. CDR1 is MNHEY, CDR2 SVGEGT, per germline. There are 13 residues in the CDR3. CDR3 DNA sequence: TGTGCCAGCAGTCCAAGCGGGAGGAGGACCCAGTACTTC. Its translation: CASSPSGRRTQYF.

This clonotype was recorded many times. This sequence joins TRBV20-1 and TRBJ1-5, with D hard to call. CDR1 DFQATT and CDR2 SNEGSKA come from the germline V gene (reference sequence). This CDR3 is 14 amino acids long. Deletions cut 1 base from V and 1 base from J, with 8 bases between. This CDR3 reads CSARVPGSNQPQHF. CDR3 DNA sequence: TGCAGTGCTAGAGTGCCTGGGAGCAATCAGCCCCAGCATTTT.

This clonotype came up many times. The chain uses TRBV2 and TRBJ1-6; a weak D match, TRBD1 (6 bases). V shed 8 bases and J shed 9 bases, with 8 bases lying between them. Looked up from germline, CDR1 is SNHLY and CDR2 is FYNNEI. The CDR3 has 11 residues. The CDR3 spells CASGGGSPLHF. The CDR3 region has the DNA TGTGCCAGCGGAGGGGGTTCACCCCTCCACTTT.

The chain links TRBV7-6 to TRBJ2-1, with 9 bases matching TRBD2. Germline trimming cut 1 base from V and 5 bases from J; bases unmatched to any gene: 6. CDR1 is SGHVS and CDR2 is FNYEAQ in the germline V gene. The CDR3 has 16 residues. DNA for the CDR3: TGTGCCAGCAGCTTAGTGGCGGGAGGGAGCCACAATGAGCAGTTCTTC. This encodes CASSLVAGGSHNEQFF.

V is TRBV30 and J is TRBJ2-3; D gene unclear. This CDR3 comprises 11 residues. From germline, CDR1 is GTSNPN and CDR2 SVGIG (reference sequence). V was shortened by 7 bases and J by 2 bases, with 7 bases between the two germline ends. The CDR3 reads CAFMDTDTQYF. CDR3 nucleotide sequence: TGTGCCTTCATGGACACAGATACGCAGTATTTT.

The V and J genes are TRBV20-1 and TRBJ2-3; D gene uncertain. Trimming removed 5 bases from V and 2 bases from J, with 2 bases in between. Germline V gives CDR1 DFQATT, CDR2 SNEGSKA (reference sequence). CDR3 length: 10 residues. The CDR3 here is CSAVTDTQYF. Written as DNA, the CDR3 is TGCAGTGCTGTCACAGATACGCAGTATTTT.

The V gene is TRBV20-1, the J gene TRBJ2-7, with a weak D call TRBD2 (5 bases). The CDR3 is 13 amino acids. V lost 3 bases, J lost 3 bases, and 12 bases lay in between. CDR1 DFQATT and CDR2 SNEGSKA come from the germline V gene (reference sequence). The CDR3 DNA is TGCAGTGCTAGTCTAGCCCCCTACTACGAGCAGTACTTC. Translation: CSASLAPYYEQYF.

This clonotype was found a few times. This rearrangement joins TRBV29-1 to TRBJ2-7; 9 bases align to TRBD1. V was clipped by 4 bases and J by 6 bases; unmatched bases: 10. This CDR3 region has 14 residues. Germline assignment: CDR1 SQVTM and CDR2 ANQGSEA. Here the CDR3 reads CSVGIRDRVSEQYF. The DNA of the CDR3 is TGCAGCGTTGGAATCCGGGACAGGGTGTCCGAGCAGTACTTC.

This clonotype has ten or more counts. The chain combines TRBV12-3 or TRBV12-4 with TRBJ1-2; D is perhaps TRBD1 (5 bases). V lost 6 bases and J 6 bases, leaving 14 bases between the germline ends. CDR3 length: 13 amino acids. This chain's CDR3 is CASRWDRYDGYTF. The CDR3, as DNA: TGTGCCAGCAGGTGGGACCGATACGATGGCTACACCTTC.

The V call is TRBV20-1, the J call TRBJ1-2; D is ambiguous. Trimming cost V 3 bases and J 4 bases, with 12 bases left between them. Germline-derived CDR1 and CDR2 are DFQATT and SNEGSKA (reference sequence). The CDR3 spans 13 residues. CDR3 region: CSASYYNSYGYTF. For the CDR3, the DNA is TGCAGTGCTAGTTATTATAACTCCTATGGCTACACCTTC.